This T cell receptor (beta chain) was obtained from a study of T cells in localized non-small cell lung cancer. The study's findings and limits: Sequencing was limited to one tumor region, leaving the possibility of heterogeneity open. Within adjacent lung there appeared a median roughly 60 of the top 100 tumor clones. Higher blood T cell density went with longer overall survival. Among the tissues sampled, uninvolved adjacent lung had the highest T cell clonality, above tumor.

Libraries were prepared by immunoSEQ multiplex PCR; TCRdb keeps only in-frame clonotypes and omits some of them. The profile shows 1,200 to 1,500 clones, about 31% of them singletons. By share, this clone counts as medium-sized. The antigen remains unidentified. The V and J ends lost 2 bases and 0 bases respectively, with 10 bases between them. CDR1 SGHNT and CDR2 YENEEA come from the germline V gene. The CDR3 is 15 amino acids. This TCR was recovered from a male donor at least 60 years old with stage I squamous cell lung carcinoma. The genes are TRBV11-3 and TRBJ1-1; D is ambiguous. Sequenced here: lung tumor tissue, sampled before any cancer treatment. CDR3 in amino acids: CASSLQRQLNTEAFF. The CDR3 coding sequence is TGTGCCAGCAGCTTACAAAGGCAGCTGAACACTGAAGCTTTCTTT.